A selection of T cell receptor beta chains follows, all from one sample in a study of blood T cell repertoires in COVID-19. Some clones are missing from TCRdb's copy, which holds only in-frame ones; the method was immunoSEQ multiplex PCR. The repertoire holds fewer than 65,000 clones, with 86% as singletons. The sample was peripheral blood. These receptors were collected from a woman aged 80 or over with acute or convalescent COVID-19. CDR3s include the opening cysteine and the closing phenylalanine or tryptophan. The D gene is left open where the match is weak. Rows may omit the clone size; those that give it use once, few, many or a size class.

j_call | d_call | v_call | clone_size | cdr3_aa | cdr3_nt
TRBJ1-2 | . | TRBV7-2 | . | CASSLDTSIYGYTF | TGTGCCAGCAGCTTAGATACGAGTATCTATGGCTACACCTTC
TRBJ2-5 | TRBD2 | TRBV5-1 | . | CASSSAGRTQQETQYF | TGCGCCAGCAGCTCAGCGGGGAGGACACAGCAAGAGACCCAGTACTTC
TRBJ2-5 | TRBD1 | TRBV5-1 | once | CARPTIAGGRGQETQYF | TGCGCCCGACCCACCATTGCAGGGGGCCGGGGCCAAGAGACCCAGTACTTC
TRBJ2-2 | TRBD2 | TRBV5-1 | . | CASSLRVAGTTGELFF | TGCGCCAGCAGCTTGCGGGTAGCGGGGACCACCGGGGAGCTGTTTTTT
TRBJ2-1 | TRBD2 | TRBV6-5 | few | CASRGRLATYNEQFF | TGTGCCAGCAGGGGACGACTAGCCACCTACAATGAGCAGTTCTTC
TRBJ2-7 | TRBD2 | TRBV10-1 | . | CASSLSGAANNEQYF | TGCGCCAGCAGTCTTAGCGGGGCGGCCAACAACGAGCAGTACTTC
TRBJ1-4 | . | TRBV27 | . | CASSVRDVEKLFF | TGTGCCAGCAGTGTCAGGGATGTTGAAAAACTGTTTTTT
TRBJ1-1 | . | TRBV27 | . | CASRTGDHTEAFF | TGTGCCAGCAGGACAGGCGACCACACTGAAGCTTTCTTT
TRBJ2-7 | . | TRBV20-1 | once | CSASNGYEQYF | TGCAGTGCTAGTAACGGCTACGAGCAGTACTTC
TRBJ2-6 | TRBD2 | TRBV11-2 | . | CASSLEAGAGANVLTF | TGTGCCAGCAGCTTAGAGGCGGGGGCTGGGGCCAACGTCCTGACTTTC
TRBJ1-5 | TRBD1 | TRBV6-6 | . | CASSRTGRHEPQHF | TGTGCCAGCAGCAGGACAGGCCGGCATGAGCCCCAGCATTTT
TRBJ2-3 | . | TRBV5-1 | . | CASSLASADTQYF | TGCGCCAGCAGCTTGGCTTCCGCAGATACGCAGTATTTT
TRBJ1-2 | TRBD1 | TRBV19 | . | CASKWGQSLRYGYTF | TGTGCCAGTAAATGGGGACAGTCCCTCCGCTATGGCTACACCTTC